This entry lists 8 T cell receptor beta chains sequenced from one sample in a study of beta chain features in type 1 diabetes (dated 2018 in TCRdb). To prepare the library, the immunoSEQ multiplex PCR assay was applied. The entire amount of isolated RNA was reverse transcribed using the High Capacity cDNA Reverse Transcription Kit, so the sequenced TCRB transcripts were expressed ones. Drawn from immuneACCESS, this table holds only the in-frame rearrangements with V and J called that TCRdb kept. Clones are partly lost; checked studies trace under half to an unresolved V gene and leave the rest unexplained. The sample table holds 350,000 to 450,000 clones, of which about 15% were seen once. The ten largest account for under 0.04% of the sample. The sample was naive CD4+ T cells from blood. The cell subset or site label of this sample denotes: true naive CD4+ T cells. The receptors were gathered from a man aged 25 to 40 in good health.

This clone appeared a few times. The CDR3 DNA reads as TGTGCCTGGAGTCCCCTCGACAGGTTCCCCGGGGAGCTGTTTTTT. This translates into CAWSPLDRFPGELFF. V and J are TRBV30 and TRBJ2-2, with D maybe TRBD1 (6 bases). The CDR3 is made up of 15 amino acids. The V end was cut by 2 bases, the J end by 6 bases, with 16 bases between. Germline lookup yields CDR1 GTSNPN and CDR2 SVGIG (reference sequence).

The CDR3: CSASVLNEQFF. CDR3 DNA sequence: TGCAGTGCTAGCGTTCTGAATGAGCAGTTCTTC. J is TRBJ2-1 and V is TRBV20-1; D is ambiguous. CDR3 length: 11 residues. V lost 3 bases and J 7 bases, leaving 7 bases between the germline ends. Germline CDR1 and CDR2: DFQATT and SNEGSKA (reference sequence).

The chain links TRBV18 to TRBJ2-7; TRBD1 agrees at 7 bases. The CDR3 is 15 residues long. Losses at the gene ends were 1 base for V and 6 bases for J; bases not matched to a gene: 9. Germline CDR1 KGHSH, CDR2 LQKENI. CDR3 DNA sequence: TGTGCCAGCTCACCACAACGACAGGGCGATTCCGAGCAGTACGTC. Translated, it gives CASSPQRQGDSEQYV.

The rearrangement joins TRBV5-1 to TRBJ2-7, with 8 nucleotides matching TRBD1. Germline V gene data show CDR1 as SGHRS and CDR2 as YFSETQ. The CDR3 runs 16 residues. The V gene end was trimmed by 4 bases and the J gene end by 3 bases; junction bases not matched to a gene: 12. As DNA, the CDR3 is TGCGCCAGCAGCCCGGACCCCGGGACAGGCGGCTACGAGCAGTACTTC. Amino acids: CASSPDPGTGGYEQYF.

Here the CDR3 DNA reads TGCAGCGTTGCACAGGGATATGGCTACACCTTC. Protein product: CSVAQGYGYTF. V and J are TRBV29-1 and TRBJ1-2; a possible D gene is TRBD1 (6 bases). The germline V and J ends were trimmed by 4 bases and 5 bases, with 8 bases remaining between them. Looked up from germline, CDR1 is SQVTM and CDR2 is ANQGSEA. The CDR3 is 11 amino acids.

A few counts support this clone. This rearrangement joins TRBV19 to TRBJ1-1; no definite D call. This CDR3 contains 12 residues. Trimming pared 7 bases from V and 3 bases from J, leaving 9 bases between. The germline CDR1 and CDR2 sequences are LNHDA and SQIVND (reference sequence). CDR3 DNA: TGTGCCAGTAAAGATAGAGACACTGAAGCTTTCTTT. It codes for CASKDRDTEAFF.

A few counts support this clone. This CDR3 is also generated by other DNA sequences in the sample. The J gene is TRBJ1-2, the V gene TRBV6-5; D not certain. The V and J ends lost 8 bases and 4 bases respectively, with 8 bases between them. Germline-derived CDR1 and CDR2 are MNHEY and SVGAGI. This CDR3 has 11 amino acids. DNA for the CDR3: TGTGCCAGCTCACGCGGCTATGGCTACACCTTC. It is translated as CASSRGYGYTF.

This clone was picked up a small number of times. The chain employs TRBV6-5 and TRBJ2-5, with D maybe TRBD1 (5 bases). V was cut by 2 bases and J by 0 bases, with 7 bases left in between. This CDR3 region has 14 residues. Germline V lookup: CDR1 MNHEY, CDR2 SVGAGI. The chain's CDR3 is CASSYRQYQETQYF. The CDR3 region has the DNA TGTGCCAGCAGTTACCGACAGTACCAAGAGACCCAGTACTTC.